Below, one TCR beta chain is given with its context. The antigen is unknown. The source of the sample is a study of post-analysis software for immune sequencing data. Study conclusions and caveats: Controls had lower frequencies than patients of roughly five TRBV segments, which included TRBV5-6, TRBV5-1 and TRBV20-1. The normalized Chao1 diversity of multiple sclerosis patients was significantly lower than that of controls.

Presence of unique molecular identifiers characterized the TCR beta cDNA libraries. Each CDR3 protein is one row after TCRdb ran MiXCR on the PCR reads. This table has 400,000 to 500,000 distinct CDR3 sequences, roughly 38% appearing once. This CDR3 has 17 residues. After removal of 1 base from V and 7 bases from J, the junction contained 8 bases not matched to a gene. Germline CDR1 LGHNA, CDR2 YSLEER. J is TRBJ2-1 and V is TRBV4-3, with 12 bases fitting TRBD2. The receptor was isolated from a girl aged 2-15 years with multiple sclerosis. Sequenced material: blood. The CDR3 loop is CASSQVPGLAGTNEQFF. The CDR3 DNA is TGCGCCAGCAGCCAAGTACCAGGACTAGCGGGAACGAATGAGCAGTTCTTC.